These T cell receptor beta chains were read from a single sample in a study of T cells after yellow fever vaccination. TCRdb passed the 5' RACE reads through MiXCR, listing each CDR3 protein once. The table lists some 390,000 distinct CDR3 sequences, around 6.5% of them singletons. The sequences come from PBMCs, collected 5 days after the yellow fever booster vaccination. These receptors were collected from a man aged 30 to 39 who received the YFV17D yellow fever vaccine. CDR3s include the opening cysteine and the closing phenylalanine or tryptophan. Each record gives: CDR3 length, D gene, J gene, clone size, V gene, CDR3 protein, CDR3 DNA. D genes are given only for firm matches. Clone size appears in some rows only: once, few, many, or a class for an expanded clone.

length: 17
D: TRBD2
J: TRBJ2-5
size: many
V: TRBV7-2
CDR3: CASSTRLGGGPSETQYF
DNA: TGTGCCAGCAGCACCCGGTTGGGGGGAGGGCCATCAGAGACCCAGTACTTC

length: 17
D: TRBD2
J: TRBJ2-2
size: many
V: TRBV2
CDR3: CASTRDLAAANTGELFF
DNA: TGTGCCAGCACCAGGGATCTAGCGGCCGCGAACACCGGGGAGCTGTTTTTT

length: 15
D: TRBD1
J: TRBJ2-7
size: many
V: TRBV4-1
CDR3: CASSLDRGKGYEQYF
DNA: TGCGCCAGCAGCCTCGACAGGGGGAAGGGTTACGAGCAGTACTTC

length: 15
D: -
J: TRBJ2-1
size: -
V: TRBV20-1
CDR3: CCANRDTGSYNEQFF
DNA: TGCTGTGCTAACCGGGACACAGGCTCCTACAATGAGCAGTTCTTC

length: 16
D: TRBD1
J: TRBJ2-4
size: many
V: TRBV28
CDR3: CASGPTTGIAKNIQYF
DNA: TGTGCCAGCGGCCCGACGACAGGGATAGCCAAAAACATTCAGTACTTC

length: 13
D: -
J: TRBJ2-1
size: -
V: TRBV20-1
CDR3: CSARDPAVGEQFF
DNA: TGCAGTGCTAGAGATCCGGCTGTGGGTGAGCAGTTCTTC

length: 16
D: TRBD2
J: TRBJ2-1
size: few
V: TRBV18
CDR3: CASSTRLARKQDEQFF
DNA: TGTGCCAGCTCAACAAGACTAGCGCGGAAACAGGATGAGCAGTTCTTC

length: 17
D: TRBD2
J: TRBJ2-5
size: few
V: TRBV7-9
CDR3: CASSLTASGLYQETQYF
DNA: TGTGCCAGCAGCTTAACGGCTAGCGGGCTGTACCAAGAGACCCAGTACTTC

length: 14
D: -
J: TRBJ2-7
size: many
V: TRBV27
CDR3: CASSLKHSSYEQYF
DNA: TGTGCCAGCAGTTTAAAGCACAGCTCCTACGAGCAGTACTTC

length: 14
D: -
J: TRBJ1-5
size: few
V: TRBV12-3/TRBV12-4
CDR3: CASSPQGGDQPQHF
DNA: TGTGCCAGCAGTCCTCAGGGAGGGGATCAGCCCCAGCATTTT

length: 12
D: -
J: TRBJ1-2
size: -
V: TRBV28
CDR3: CASVGGRSGYTF
DNA: TGTGCCAGCGTGGGTGGCAGAAGTGGCTACACCTTC

length: 16
D: -
J: TRBJ2-7
size: -
V: TRBV29-1
CDR3: CSVGTDPTLGSYEQYF
DNA: TGCAGCGTTGGGACCGATCCTACCCTGGGCTCCTACGAGCAGTACTTC

length: 13
D: -
J: TRBJ2-5
size: few
V: TRBV4-3
CDR3: CASSLTFLETQYF
DNA: TGCGCCAGCAGCCTAACGTTTTTAGAGACCCAGTACTTC

length: 19
D: -
J: TRBJ1-5
size: many
V: TRBV6-4
CDR3: CASRVEGSRGGLRSQPQHF
DNA: TGTGCCAGCAGGGTCGAGGGCTCCCGGGGCGGGTTGCGGAGTCAGCCCCAGCATTTT

length: 16
D: TRBD2
J: TRBJ2-5
size: -
V: TRBV7-2
CDR3: CASSSGGGRGVGTQYF
DNA: TGTGCCAGCAGCTCGGGGGGAGGGCGAGGGGTAGGGACCCAGTACTTC

length: 19
D: TRBD1
J: TRBJ2-7
size: -
V: TRBV4-2
CDR3: CASSQGPAGGTGASYEQYF
DNA: TGTGCCAGCAGCCAAGGGCCGGCTGGGGGCACAGGGGCCTCCTACGAGCAGTACTTC

length: 14
D: TRBD2
J: TRBJ2-5
size: many
V: TRBV20-1
CDR3: CSAAFTSGKETQYF
DNA: TGCAGTGCTGCCTTTACTAGCGGAAAAGAGACCCAGTACTTC

length: 15
D: -
J: TRBJ2-7
size: few
V: TRBV7-2
CDR3: CASSLDPVGSYEQYF
DNA: TGTGCCAGCAGCTTAGATCCGGTAGGGTCCTACGAGCAGTACTTC